This T cell receptor beta chain was sequenced for a study of metastatic and nonmetastatic thyroid tumors. Study-level points and caveats: Benign nodules reportedly had significantly lower TCR beta diversity than malignant thyroid tumors in blood and tumor.

This clone was counted ten times or more. Its antigen remains unknown. TCRdb re-analyzed the PCR reads using MiXCR. This sample has more than 13,000 clones, with about 29% found just once. Thyroid surgery took place with no prior treatment in any patient. Material: tumor tissue. This TCR was sampled from a male donor with papillary thyroid cancer or a benign thyroid nodule (not recorded which). Some clones in this sample may be carry-over from other donors' samples.

The CDR3 region is CASSLRGNYGYTF. The CDR3 DNA reads TGTGCCAGCAGCTTGCGGGGAAACTATGGCTACACCTTC. The rearrangement uses TRBV5-6 and TRBJ1-2; no clear D. The V end lost 1 base, the J end lost 2 bases, and 6 bases lay between the germline ends. The CDR3 loop spans 13 amino acids. Germline V lookup: CDR1 SGHDT, CDR2 YYEEEE.